The T cell receptor beta chain described here comes from a study of Graves' ophthalmopathy and Graves' hyperthyroidism. Study-wide results and limits: A model built from 13 signatures distinguished ophthalmopathy from stable hyperthyroidism with 85% to 90% sensitivity and less than 83% specificity.

Transcripts of RNA were the source for amplifying TCR beta CDR3 regions. HTBI-primed RT-PCR formed the first round, and a multiplex PCR formed the second. TCRdb fed the multiplex PCR reads into MiXCR, producing one record per CDR3 protein. The table records about 220,000 distinct CDR3 sequences, roughly 21% of them present only once. This clonotype came up many times. Its cognate antigen is unknown. The sequence was collected from a woman in her 50s with Graves' ophthalmopathy. The specimen sequenced was peripheral blood.

The CDR3 protein is CATSDDQTRKPQHF. The CDR3 DNA follows: TGTGCCACCAGTGACGACCAGACTCGGAAGCCCCAGCATTTT. This chain connects TRBV24-1 to TRBJ1-5; no definite D call. The germline V gene has CDR1 KGHDR and CDR2 SFDVKD. Trimming shortened V by 4 bases and J by 8 bases, and 14 bases separated the two germline ends. The CDR3 has 14 residues.